This TCR beta chain was sequenced in a study of metastatic and nonmetastatic thyroid tumors. The overall study: For malignant and benign thyroid patients, tumor or nodule tissue and blood were the sources whose repertoires were compared. Study results and caveats: Relative to benign nodules, malignant thyroid tumors were reportedly characterized by significantly elevated TCR beta diversity in blood and tumor.

Each patient went into thyroid surgery without having received any treatment. In the source study's methods: Clinicopathological groups supplied CDR3 differences that were used to build a distant-metastasis classifier for papillary thyroid cancer. Using MiXCR, TCRdb re-called clones from the PCR reads. The V and J calls and clone size come from TCRdb's table, not from the authors' own analysis. The sample holds fewer than 30,000 clones, roughly 19% seen once. With V trimmed by 8 bases and J by 6 bases, 11 bases remained unmatched. There are 14 residues in the CDR3. Per the germline V gene, CDR1 is WSHSY and CDR2 is SAAADI. The sample holds many counts of this clone. Its antigen is as yet unknown.

The chain uses TRBV10-2 and TRBJ2-7; 9 nucleotides agree with TRBD1. The clonotype was recovered from a male donor with papillary thyroid cancer or a benign thyroid nodule (not recorded which). Some clones in this sample may be carry-over from other donors' samples. Sequencing input: blood. The CDR3 spells CASVRAQGAVEQYF. The CDR3 region has the DNA TGCGCCAGCGTGAGGGCACAGGGGGCGGTCGAGCAGTACTTC.